Listed below are T cell receptor beta chains from one sample, sequenced in a study of blood T cell repertoires in COVID-19. The assay was immunoSEQ multiplex PCR, and TCRdb's table has in-frame clones only and misses some. In the table there are 150,000 to 200,000 clones, less than 90% of which are singletons. Sequencing used peripheral blood. These receptors were obtained from a man aged 55 to 70 with acute or convalescent COVID-19. The CDR3 runs from the conserved cysteine through the conserved F or W. Each record gives: clone size, J gene, D gene, V gene, CDR3 protein, CDR3 DNA. D genes are given only for firm matches. Size is omitted from some rows. Given values are once, few, many or a class for expanded clones.

size: NA; J: TRBJ2-2; D: NA; V: TRBV9; CDR3: CASRPMTGFGHTGELFF; DNA: TGTGCCAGCAGGCCTATGACGGGGTTCGGACACACCGGGGAGCTGTTTTTT
size: NA; J: TRBJ2-3; D: TRBD1; V: TRBV5-5; CDR3: CASSLDRGLTDTQYF; DNA: TGTGCCAGCAGCTTGGACAGGGGGCTAACAGATACGCAGTATTTT
size: NA; J: TRBJ1-2; D: NA; V: TRBV3-1/TRBV3-2; CDR3: CASSQVPGVSYGYTF; DNA: TGTGCCAGCAGCCAAGTACCAGGGGTAAGCTATGGCTACACCTTC
size: NA; J: TRBJ1-1; D: NA; V: TRBV15; CDR3: CATSRGGLEATEAFF; DNA: TGTGCCACCAGCAGAGGTGGACTTGAAGCAACTGAAGCTTTCTTT
size: NA; J: TRBJ2-2; D: TRBD1; V: TRBV6-5; CDR3: CASSSRTGLTGELFF; DNA: TGTGCCAGCAGCTCTCGGACAGGGCTCACCGGGGAGCTGTTTTTT
size: NA; J: TRBJ1-2; D: TRBD1; V: TRBV30; CDR3: CAWSAPLQGRYGYTF; DNA: TGTGCCTGGAGTGCCCCCCTACAGGGGCGCTATGGCTACACCTTC
size: NA; J: TRBJ1-1; D: NA; V: TRBV27; CDR3: CASNRGTEAFF; DNA: TGTGCCAGCAACCGGGGCACTGAAGCTTTCTTT
size: NA; J: TRBJ1-6; D: TRBD1; V: TRBV5-5; CDR3: CASSLDRGINSPLHF; DNA: TGTGCCAGCAGCTTGGACAGGGGGATAAATTCACCCCTCCACTTT
size: NA; J: TRBJ1-2; D: NA; V: TRBV27; CDR3: CASSPQGGGYGYTF; DNA: TGTGCCAGCAGTCCTCAGGGAGGCGGCTATGGCTACACCTTC
size: NA; J: TRBJ1-1; D: NA; V: TRBV5-5; CDR3: CASSSMNTEAFF; DNA: TGTGCCAGCAGCTCAATGAACACTGAAGCTTTCTTT
size: NA; J: TRBJ2-1; D: TRBD2; V: TRBV11-3; CDR3: CASSKGGLASEQFF; DNA: TGTGCCAGCTCGAAGGGTGGACTAGCCAGTGAGCAGTTCTTC
size: NA; J: TRBJ1-1; D: NA; V: TRBV5-1; CDR3: CASSPEGTDGSTEAFF; DNA: TGCGCCAGCAGCCCGGAGGGAACGGATGGGTCCACTGAAGCTTTCTTT
size: NA; J: TRBJ2-3; D: NA; V: TRBV7-2; CDR3: CASSITVSTSTDTQYF; DNA: TGTGCCAGCAGCATTACGGTTTCTACTAGCACAGATACGCAGTATTTT
size: NA; J: TRBJ1-2; D: NA; V: TRBV6-5; CDR3: CASSITVLNYGYTF; DNA: TGTGCCAGCAGTATAACAGTTTTAAACTATGGCTACACCTTC
size: NA; J: TRBJ1-5; D: TRBD1; V: TRBV9; CDR3: CASGVRQGMRPQHF; DNA: TGTGCCAGCGGGGTTAGACAGGGAATGCGGCCCCAGCATTTT
size: NA; J: TRBJ1-1; D: NA; V: TRBV28; CDR3: CASSLLEGNTEAFF; DNA: TGTGCCAGCAGTTTATTAGAGGGGAACACTGAAGCTTTCTTT
size: NA; J: TRBJ1-3; D: TRBD1; V: TRBV7-3; CDR3: CASSSGQGIGDTIYF; DNA: TGTGCCAGCAGCTCCGGACAGGGTATAGGGGACACCATATATTTT
size: NA; J: TRBJ2-1; D: TRBD2; V: TRBV30; CDR3: CAWSVTGGYNEQFF; DNA: TGTGCCTGGAGTGTTACGGGAGGGTACAATGAGCAGTTCTTC
size: NA; J: TRBJ2-1; D: NA; V: TRBV3-1/TRBV3-2; CDR3: CASSQGPGKQFF; DNA: TGTGCCAGCAGCCAAGGTCCAGGGAAGCAGTTCTTC
size: NA; J: TRBJ1-6; D: NA; V: TRBV2; CDR3: CASRPGNYNSPLHF; DNA: TGTGCCAGTAGACCAGGGAACTATAATTCACCCCTCCACTTT
size: NA; J: TRBJ1-1; D: NA; V: TRBV5-8; CDR3: CASNTRDWGSTEAFF; DNA: TGTGCCAGCAATACTCGGGACTGGGGGAGCACTGAAGCTTTCTTT
size: NA; J: TRBJ2-6; D: NA; V: TRBV3-1/TRBV3-2; CDR3: CASSQTSSGANVLTF; DNA: TGTGCCAGCAGTCAAACAAGCTCTGGGGCCAACGTCCTGACTTTC
size: NA; J: TRBJ2-3; D: NA; V: TRBV19; CDR3: CATEDRRTDTQYF; DNA: TGTGCCACAGAGGACAGACGCACAGATACGCAGTATTTT
size: NA; J: TRBJ1-3; D: NA; V: TRBV2; CDR3: CASSTGKQAMGNTIYF; DNA: TGTGCCAGCAGCACAGGGAAGCAAGCGATGGGAAACACCATATATTTT
size: NA; J: TRBJ2-5; D: NA; V: TRBV7-2; CDR3: CASSLRGQETQYF; DNA: TGTGCCAGCAGCTTAAGGGGCCAAGAGACCCAGTACTTC
size: NA; J: TRBJ1-2; D: TRBD1; V: TRBV7-8; CDR3: CASSLGDRDNYGYTF; DNA: TGTGCCAGCAGCTTAGGGGACAGAGATAACTATGGCTACACCTTC
size: NA; J: TRBJ1-2; D: NA; V: TRBV20-1; CDR3: CSASGAIANYGYTF; DNA: TGCAGTGCTAGTGGGGCTATAGCTAACTATGGCTACACCTTC
size: NA; J: TRBJ1-5; D: TRBD1; V: TRBV5-6; CDR3: CASSYLGQGNIQPQHF; DNA: TGTGCCAGCAGCTACCTAGGACAGGGTAATATTCAGCCCCAGCATTTT
size: many; J: TRBJ1-1; D: TRBD1; V: TRBV12-3/TRBV12-4; CDR3: CASRTGGNTEAFF; DNA: TGTGCCAGCAGGACAGGGGGGAACACTGAAGCTTTCTTT
size: NA; J: TRBJ1-5; D: TRBD1; V: TRBV4-2; CDR3: CASSPRQGQPYSNQPQHF; DNA: TGTGCCAGCAGCCCACGCCAGGGACAGCCATATAGCAATCAGCCCCAGCATTTT
size: few; J: TRBJ2-1; D: NA; V: TRBV27; CDR3: CASSLSFGSSYNEQFF; DNA: TGTGCCAGCAGTTTATCGTTTGGGAGCTCCTACAATGAGCAGTTCTTC
size: few; J: TRBJ2-4; D: TRBD1; V: TRBV7-9; CDR3: CASSRTGEAKNIQYF; DNA: TGTGCCAGCAGCAGGACAGGGGAGGCCAAAAACATTCAGTACTTC
size: NA; J: TRBJ2-2; D: NA; V: TRBV19; CDR3: CASSISAGRELFF; DNA: TGTGCCAGTAGTATTTCAGCAGGGAGGGAGCTGTTTTTT
size: NA; J: TRBJ1-2; D: NA; V: TRBV19; CDR3: CASSIGRGLGGYTF; DNA: TGTGCCAGTAGTATAGGGCGGGGTCTCGGAGGCTACACCTTC
size: NA; J: TRBJ2-3; D: NA; V: TRBV5-4; CDR3: CASSLGGASTDTQYF; DNA: TGTGCCAGCAGCTTGGGCGGAGCGAGCACAGATACGCAGTATTTT
size: NA; J: TRBJ2-2; D: TRBD1; V: TRBV9; CDR3: CASSVQGVNTGELFF; DNA: TGTGCCAGCAGCGTACAGGGGGTGAACACCGGGGAGCTGTTTTTT
size: NA; J: TRBJ2-6; D: TRBD1; V: TRBV30; CDR3: CAWFRDSNSGANVLTF; DNA: TGTGCCTGGTTCCGGGACAGCAACTCTGGGGCCAACGTCCTGACTTTC
size: once; J: TRBJ1-2; D: NA; V: TRBV2; CDR3: CASSPVWGVLNYGYTF; DNA: TGTGCCAGCAGCCCAGTATGGGGAGTTCTTAACTATGGCTACACCTTC
size: NA; J: TRBJ1-5; D: NA; V: TRBV5-5; CDR3: CASSHSPPGVHQPQHF; DNA: TGTGCCAGCAGCCATTCCCCGCCAGGGGTCCATCAGCCCCAGCATTTT
size: once; J: TRBJ1-1; D: NA; V: TRBV7-2; CDR3: CASSLFPLREMAEAFF; DNA: TGTGCCAGCAGCTTATTCCCCTTGCGGGAGATGGCTGAAGCTTTCTTT
size: NA; J: TRBJ2-5; D: TRBD1; V: TRBV5-1; CDR3: CASSLGQGPETQYF; DNA: TGCGCCAGCAGCTTGGGACAGGGGCCAGAGACCCAGTACTTC
size: few; J: TRBJ1-4; D: TRBD1; V: TRBV7-9; CDR3: CASSYFTGGEKLFF; DNA: TGTGCCAGCAGCTACTTTACAGGGGGTGAAAAACTGTTTTTT
size: NA; J: TRBJ2-7; D: TRBD2; V: TRBV30; CDR3: CAWSRLAGEGEQYF; DNA: TGTGCCTGGAGCAGACTAGCGGGAGAGGGCGAGCAGTACTTC
size: NA; J: TRBJ1-4; D: TRBD1; V: TRBV5-1; CDR3: CASSFEGAMGNEKLFF; DNA: TGCGCCAGCAGCTTCGAGGGGGCGATGGGTAATGAAAAACTGTTTTTT
size: NA; J: TRBJ1-6; D: NA; V: TRBV6-5; CDR3: CASSYSRPRGNSPLHF; DNA: TGTGCCAGCAGTTACTCTAGGCCTAGGGGGAATTCACCCCTCCACTTT
size: NA; J: TRBJ1-1; D: NA; V: TRBV28; CDR3: CASTRAFF; DNA: TGTGCCAGCACCCGAGCTTTCTTT
size: NA; J: TRBJ1-2; D: NA; V: TRBV5-1; CDR3: CASKSLANYGYTF; DNA: TGCGCCAGCAAAAGCTTAGCTAACTATGGCTACACCTTC
size: once; J: TRBJ1-1; D: NA; V: TRBV25-1; CDR3: CASSEWERMNTEAFF; DNA: TGTGCCAGCAGTGAATGGGAGCGGATGAACACTGAAGCTTTCTTT
size: NA; J: TRBJ1-5; D: NA; V: TRBV24-1; CDR3: CATSDSTADQPQHF; DNA: TGTGCCACCAGTGATTCGACAGCAGATCAGCCCCAGCATTTT
size: once; J: TRBJ2-7; D: NA; V: TRBV10-3; CDR3: CAIRTESSYEQYF; DNA: TGTGCCATCAGGACAGAGAGCTCCTACGAGCAGTACTTC
size: NA; J: TRBJ2-2; D: NA; V: TRBV7-2; CDR3: CASSLDLFASRTGELFF; DNA: TGTGCCAGCAGCTTAGACCTATTCGCTAGTCGCACCGGGGAGCTGTTTTTT
size: NA; J: TRBJ2-3; D: TRBD2; V: TRBV4-1; CDR3: CASTDSGGLGTDTQYF; DNA: TGCGCCAGCACTGATAGCGGGGGCTTGGGCACAGATACGCAGTATTTT
size: NA; J: TRBJ2-2; D: TRBD1; V: TRBV10-1; CDR3: CASSESTQGASTGELFF; DNA: TGCGCCAGCAGTGAGTCGACGCAGGGGGCGTCCACCGGGGAGCTGTTTTTT